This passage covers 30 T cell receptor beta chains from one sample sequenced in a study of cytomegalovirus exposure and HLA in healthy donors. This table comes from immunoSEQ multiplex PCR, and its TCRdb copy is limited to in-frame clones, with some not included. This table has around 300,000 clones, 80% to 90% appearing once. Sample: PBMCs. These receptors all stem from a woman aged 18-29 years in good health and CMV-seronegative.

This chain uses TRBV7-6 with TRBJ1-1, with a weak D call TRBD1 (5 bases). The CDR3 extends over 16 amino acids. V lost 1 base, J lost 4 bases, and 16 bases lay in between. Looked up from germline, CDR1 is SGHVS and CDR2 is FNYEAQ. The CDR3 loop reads CASSLGPQGRGTEAFF. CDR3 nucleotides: TGTGCCAGCAGCTTAGGCCCTCAGGGAAGAGGCACTGAAGCTTTCTTT.

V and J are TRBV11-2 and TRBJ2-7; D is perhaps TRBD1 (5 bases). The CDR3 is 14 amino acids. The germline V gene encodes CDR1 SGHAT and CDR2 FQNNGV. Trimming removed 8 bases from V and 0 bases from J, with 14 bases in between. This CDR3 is CASQFRADSYEQYF. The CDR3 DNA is TGTGCCAGCCAGTTCAGGGCGGACTCCTACGAGCAGTACTTC.

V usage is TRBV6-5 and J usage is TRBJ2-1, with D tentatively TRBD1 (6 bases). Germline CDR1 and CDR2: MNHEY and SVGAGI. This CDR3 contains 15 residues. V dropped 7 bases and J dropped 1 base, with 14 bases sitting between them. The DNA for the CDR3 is TGTGCCAGCAAAGAGGGGGTCGAGTCCTACAATGAGCAGTTCTTC. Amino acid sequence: CASKEGVESYNEQFF.

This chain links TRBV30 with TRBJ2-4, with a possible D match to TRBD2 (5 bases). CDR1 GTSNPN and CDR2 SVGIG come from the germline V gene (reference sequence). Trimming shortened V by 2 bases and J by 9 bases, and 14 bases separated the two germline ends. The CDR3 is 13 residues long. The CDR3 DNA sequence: TGTGCCTGGAGTCCCCCCAGCGGAAGCATTCAGTACTTC. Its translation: CAWSPPSGSIQYF.

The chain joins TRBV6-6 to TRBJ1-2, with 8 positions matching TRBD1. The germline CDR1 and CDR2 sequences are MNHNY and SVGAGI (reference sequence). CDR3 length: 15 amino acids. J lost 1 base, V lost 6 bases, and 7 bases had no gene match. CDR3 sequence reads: CASSLGQGNNYGYTF. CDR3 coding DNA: TGTGCCAGCAGCCTAGGACAGGGTAATAACTATGGCTACACCTTC.

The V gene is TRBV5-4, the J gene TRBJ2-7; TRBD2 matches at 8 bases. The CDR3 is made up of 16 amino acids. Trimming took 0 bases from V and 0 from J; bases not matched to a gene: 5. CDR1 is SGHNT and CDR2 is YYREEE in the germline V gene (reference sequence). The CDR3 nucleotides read TGTGCCAGCAGCTTGGGCCCAGCGGGGGTCTCCTACGAGCAGTACTTC. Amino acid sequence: CASSLGPAGVSYEQYF.

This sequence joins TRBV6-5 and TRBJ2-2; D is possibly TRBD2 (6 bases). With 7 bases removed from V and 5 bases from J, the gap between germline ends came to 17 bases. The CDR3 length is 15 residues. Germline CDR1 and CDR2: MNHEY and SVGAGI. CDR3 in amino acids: CASTNGAEGTGELFF. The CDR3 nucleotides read TGTGCCAGCACTAACGGGGCGGAGGGGACCGGGGAGCTGTTTTTT.

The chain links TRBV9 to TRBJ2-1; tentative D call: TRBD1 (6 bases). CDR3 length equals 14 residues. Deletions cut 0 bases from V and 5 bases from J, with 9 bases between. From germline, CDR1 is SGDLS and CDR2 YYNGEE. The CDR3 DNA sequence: TGTGCCAGCAGCGTAGGACAGGCAAACAATGAGCAGTTCTTC. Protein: CASSVGQANNEQFF.

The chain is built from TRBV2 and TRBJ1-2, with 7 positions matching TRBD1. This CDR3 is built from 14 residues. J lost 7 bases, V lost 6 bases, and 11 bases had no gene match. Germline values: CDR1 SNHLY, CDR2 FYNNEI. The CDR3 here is CASRDDRVGPGYTF. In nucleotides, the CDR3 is TGTGCCAGCAGGGACGACAGGGTGGGGCCTGGCTACACCTTC. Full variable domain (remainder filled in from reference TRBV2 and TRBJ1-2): EPEVTQTPSHQVTQMGQEVILRCVPISNHLYFYWYRQILGQKVEFLVSFYNNEISEKSEIFDDQFSVERPDGSNFTLKIRSTKLEDSAMYFCASRDDRVGPGYTFGSGTRLTVV.

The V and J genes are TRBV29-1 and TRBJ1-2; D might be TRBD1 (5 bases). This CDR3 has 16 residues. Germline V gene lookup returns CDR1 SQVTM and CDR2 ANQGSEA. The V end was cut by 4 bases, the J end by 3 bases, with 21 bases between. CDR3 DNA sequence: TGCAGCGTTGTCCTCACCCCTATCAGGGATGACTATGGCTACACCTTC. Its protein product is CSVVLTPIRDDYGYTF.

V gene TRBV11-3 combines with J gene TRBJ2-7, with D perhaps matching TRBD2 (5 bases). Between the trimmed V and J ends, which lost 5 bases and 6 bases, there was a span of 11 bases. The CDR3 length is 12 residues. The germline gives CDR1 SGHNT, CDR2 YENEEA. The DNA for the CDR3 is TGTGCCAGCAGCCTCGGGGTGGCCGAGCAGTACTTC. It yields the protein CASSLGVAEQYF.

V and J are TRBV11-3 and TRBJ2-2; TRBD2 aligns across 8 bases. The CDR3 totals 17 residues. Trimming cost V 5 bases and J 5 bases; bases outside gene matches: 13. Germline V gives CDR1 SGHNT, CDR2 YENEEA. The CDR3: CASSPPGGGRLTGELFF. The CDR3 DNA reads TGTGCCAGCAGCCCGCCCGGCGGGGGGCGACTAACCGGGGAGCTGTTTTTT.

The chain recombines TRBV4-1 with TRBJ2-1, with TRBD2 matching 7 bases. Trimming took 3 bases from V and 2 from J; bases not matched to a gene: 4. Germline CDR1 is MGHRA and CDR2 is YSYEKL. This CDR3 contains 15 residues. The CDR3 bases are TGCGCCAGCAGCCATACTAGCGATACCTACAATGAGCAGTTCTTC. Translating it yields CASSHTSDTYNEQFF.

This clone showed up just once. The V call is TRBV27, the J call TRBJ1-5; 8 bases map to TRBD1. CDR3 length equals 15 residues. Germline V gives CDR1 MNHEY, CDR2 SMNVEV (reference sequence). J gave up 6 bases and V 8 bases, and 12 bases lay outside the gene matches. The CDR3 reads CASFPDRVGGQPQHF. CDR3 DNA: TGTGCCAGCTTTCCGGACAGGGTGGGAGGTCAGCCCCAGCATTTT.

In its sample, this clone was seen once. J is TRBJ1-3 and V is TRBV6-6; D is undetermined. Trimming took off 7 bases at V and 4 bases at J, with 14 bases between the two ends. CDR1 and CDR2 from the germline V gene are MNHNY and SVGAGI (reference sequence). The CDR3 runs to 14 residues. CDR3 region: CASTRVVAGNTIYF. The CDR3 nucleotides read TGTGCCAGCACGAGGGTCGTGGCGGGAAACACCATATATTTT.

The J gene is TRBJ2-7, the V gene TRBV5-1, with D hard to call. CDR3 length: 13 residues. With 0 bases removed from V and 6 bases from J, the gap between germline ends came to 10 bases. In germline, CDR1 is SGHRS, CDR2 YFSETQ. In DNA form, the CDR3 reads TGCGCCAGCAGCTTGGCCGACATCTTCGAGCAGTACTTC. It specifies CASSLADIFEQYF.

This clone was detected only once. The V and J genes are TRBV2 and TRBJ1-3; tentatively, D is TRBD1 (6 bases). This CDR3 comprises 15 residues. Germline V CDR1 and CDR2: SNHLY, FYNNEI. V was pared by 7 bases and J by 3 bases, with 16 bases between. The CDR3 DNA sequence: TGTGCCAGCACCGAAAGGGGGAGAAGTGGAAACACCATATATTTT. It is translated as CASTERGRSGNTIYF.

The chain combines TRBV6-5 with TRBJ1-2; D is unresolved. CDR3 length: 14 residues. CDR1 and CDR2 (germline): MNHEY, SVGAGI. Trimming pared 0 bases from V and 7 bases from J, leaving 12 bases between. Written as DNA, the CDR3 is TGTGCCAGCAGTTACTCTGTATCACAGTCTGGCTACACCTTC. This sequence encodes CASSYSVSQSGYTF.

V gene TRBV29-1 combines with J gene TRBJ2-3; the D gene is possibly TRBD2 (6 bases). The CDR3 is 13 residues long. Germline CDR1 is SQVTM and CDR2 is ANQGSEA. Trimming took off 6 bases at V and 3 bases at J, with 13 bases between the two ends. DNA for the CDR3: TGCAGCGTGAAGCGGGTCATAACAGATACGCAGTATTTT. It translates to CSVKRVITDTQYF.

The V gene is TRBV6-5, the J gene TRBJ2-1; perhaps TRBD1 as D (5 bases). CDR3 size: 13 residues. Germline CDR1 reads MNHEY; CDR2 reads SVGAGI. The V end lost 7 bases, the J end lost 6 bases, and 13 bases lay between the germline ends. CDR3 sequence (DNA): TGTGCCAGCAACCTTCAGGGCCGCAATGAGCAGTTCTTC. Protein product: CASNLQGRNEQFF.

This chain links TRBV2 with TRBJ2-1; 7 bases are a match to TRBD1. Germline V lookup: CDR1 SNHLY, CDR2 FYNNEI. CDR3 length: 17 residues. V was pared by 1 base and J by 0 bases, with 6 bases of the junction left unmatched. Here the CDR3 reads CASSEGPGGPSYNEQFF. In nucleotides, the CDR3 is TGTGCCAGCAGTGAAGGGCCAGGGGGTCCCTCCTACAATGAGCAGTTCTTC.

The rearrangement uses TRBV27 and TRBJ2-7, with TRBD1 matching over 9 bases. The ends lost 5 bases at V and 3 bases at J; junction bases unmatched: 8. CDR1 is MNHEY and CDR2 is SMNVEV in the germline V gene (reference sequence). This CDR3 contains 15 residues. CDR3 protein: CASSKQRTGVYEQYF. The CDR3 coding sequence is TGTGCCAGCAGTAAACAGAGGACAGGGGTCTACGAGCAGTACTTC.

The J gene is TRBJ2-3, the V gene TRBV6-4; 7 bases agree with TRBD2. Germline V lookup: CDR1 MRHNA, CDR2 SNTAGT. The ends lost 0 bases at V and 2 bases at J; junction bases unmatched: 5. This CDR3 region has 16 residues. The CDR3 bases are TGTGCCAGCAGTGACTCAGAGACTAGCTCCACAGATACGCAGTATTTT. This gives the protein CASSDSETSSTDTQYF.

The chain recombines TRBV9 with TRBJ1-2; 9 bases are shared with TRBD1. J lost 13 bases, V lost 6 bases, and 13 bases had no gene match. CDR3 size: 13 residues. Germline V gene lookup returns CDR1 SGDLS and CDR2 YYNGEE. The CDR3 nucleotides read TGTGCCAGCACCCCCCGGGACAGGGCCACCCCCACCTTC. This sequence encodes CASTPRDRATPTF.

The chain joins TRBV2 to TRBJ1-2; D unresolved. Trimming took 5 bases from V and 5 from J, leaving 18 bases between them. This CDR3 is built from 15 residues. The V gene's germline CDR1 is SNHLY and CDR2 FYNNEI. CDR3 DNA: TGTGCCAGCAGTTCTCCCGGGTTTAGGTGGTATGGCTACACCTTC. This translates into CASSSPGFRWYGYTF.

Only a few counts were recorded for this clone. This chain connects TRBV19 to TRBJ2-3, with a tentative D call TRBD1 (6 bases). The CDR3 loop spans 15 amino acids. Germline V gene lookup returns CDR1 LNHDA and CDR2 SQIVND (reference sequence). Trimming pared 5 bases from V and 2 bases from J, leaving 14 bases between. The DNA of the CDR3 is TGTGCCAGTAGTTGGGACACACGGGTCACAGATACGCAGTATTTT. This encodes CASSWDTRVTDTQYF.

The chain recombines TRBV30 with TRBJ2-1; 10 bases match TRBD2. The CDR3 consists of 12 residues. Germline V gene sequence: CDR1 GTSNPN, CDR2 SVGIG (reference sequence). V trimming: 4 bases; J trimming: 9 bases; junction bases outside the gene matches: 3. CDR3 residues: CAWTSGRGEQFF. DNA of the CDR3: TGTGCCTGGACTAGCGGGAGAGGTGAGCAGTTCTTC.

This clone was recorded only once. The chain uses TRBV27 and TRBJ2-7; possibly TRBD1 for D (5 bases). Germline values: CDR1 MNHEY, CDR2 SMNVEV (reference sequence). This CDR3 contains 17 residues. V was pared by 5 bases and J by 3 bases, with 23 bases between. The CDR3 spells CASSPLTGGGQRYEQYF. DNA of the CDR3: TGTGCCAGCAGTCCACTAACAGGCGGCGGCCAACGCTACGAGCAGTACTTC.

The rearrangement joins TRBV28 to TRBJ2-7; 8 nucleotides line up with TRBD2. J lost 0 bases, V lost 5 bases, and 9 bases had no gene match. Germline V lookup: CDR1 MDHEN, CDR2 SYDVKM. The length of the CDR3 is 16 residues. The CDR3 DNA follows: TGTGCCAGCAGTCGCGATCTAGCGGGCCACTCCTACGAGCAGTACTTC. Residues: CASSRDLAGHSYEQYF.

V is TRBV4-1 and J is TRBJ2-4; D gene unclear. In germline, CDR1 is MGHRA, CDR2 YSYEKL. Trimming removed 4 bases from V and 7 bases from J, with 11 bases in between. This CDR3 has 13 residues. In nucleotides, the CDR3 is TGCGCCAGCAGCCTCCGAGGAGCGAACATTCAGTACTTC. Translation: CASSLRGANIQYF.